This entry lists 29 T cell receptor beta chains sequenced from one sample in a study of Ad26.COV2.S vaccination and SARS-CoV-2 variants. Libraries were prepared by immunoSEQ multiplex PCR; TCRdb keeps only in-frame clonotypes and omits some of them. This table has more than 120,000 clones, approximately 90% appearing once. The sequencing here drew on peripheral blood, taken after recovery from COVID-19. Receptor source: a human donor who had recovered from COVID-19.

By share, this clone ranks as large. The rearrangement uses TRBV6-5 and TRBJ2-7; possible D gene TRBD1, 6 bases. The CDR3 is made up of 14 amino acids. The germline gives CDR1 MNHEY, CDR2 SVGAGI. Trimming pared 6 bases from V and 7 bases from J, leaving 19 bases between. CDR3 residues: CASRSGTWMGEQYF. The DNA of the CDR3 is TGTGCCAGCAGGTCCGGGACATGGATGGGGGAGCAGTACTTC.

This clone was observed a single time. The gene calls are TRBV7-2 and TRBJ1-5; D not certain. Trimming stripped 1 base from V and 6 bases from J, with 4 bases between. Germline V gives CDR1 SGHTA, CDR2 FQGNSA. This CDR3 spans 12 amino acids. The CDR3 protein is CASSLVAQPQHF. DNA of the CDR3: TGTGCCAGCAGCTTAGTGGCTCAGCCCCAGCATTTT. Filled out from reference TRBV7-2 and TRBJ1-5, the complete variable domain reads GAGVSQSPSNKVTEKGKDVELRCDPISGHTALYWYRQSLGQGLEFLIYFQGNSAPDKSGLPSDRFSAERTGGSVSTLTIQRTQQEDSAVYLCASSLVAQPQHFGDGTRLSIL.

The chain recombines TRBV19 with TRBJ1-5; D might be TRBD1 (5 bases). This CDR3 comprises 18 residues. The germline gives CDR1 LNHDA, CDR2 SQIVND (reference sequence). Trimming cost V 7 bases and J 1 base, with 23 bases left between them. The CDR3 spells CASKKGLSGVVSNQPQHF. CDR3 in DNA: TGTGCCAGTAAAAAAGGTTTATCGGGGGTTGTCAGCAATCAGCCCCAGCATTTT.

The rearrangement uses TRBV21-1 and TRBJ2-7; the table names TRBD2, a call not compared with the DNA. TRBV21-1 counts as a pseudogene. CDR3 length: 15 amino acids. The CDR3 nucleotides read TGTGCCAGCAGTCCTGCGGGGGGTCACCCCTACGAGCAGTACTTC. Translating gives CASSPAGGHPYEQYF.

The V and J genes are TRBV6-6 and TRBJ1-1, with D tentatively TRBD1 (5 bases). The CDR3 runs to 15 residues. Germline V gene sequence: CDR1 MNHNY, CDR2 SVGAGI (reference sequence). The V and J ends lost 0 bases and 2 bases respectively, with 10 bases between them. CDR3 nucleotide sequence: TGTGCCAGCAGTTACTCGCTGGGGCTAAACACTGAAGCTTTCTTT. Its protein product is CASSYSLGLNTEAFF.

V gene TRBV9 combines with J gene TRBJ2-3; the D gene is possibly TRBD2 (5 bases). Trimming cost V 2 bases and J 2 bases, with 12 bases left between them. This CDR3 has 15 residues. Germline V CDR1 and CDR2: SGDLS, YYNGEE. CDR3: CASSVGFGVTDTQYF. The CDR3 DNA is TGTGCCAGCAGCGTCGGGTTCGGGGTCACAGATACGCAGTATTTT. Combining the CDR3 with reference TRBV9 and TRBJ2-3 gives the whole variable domain DSGVTQTPKHLITATGQRVTLRCSPRSGDLSVYWYQQSLDQGLQFLIQYYNGEERAKGNILERFSAQQFPDLHSELNLSSLELGDSALYFCASSVGFGVTDTQYFGPGTRLTVL.

This clone occurred once. The chain links TRBV10-3 to TRBJ1-1; perhaps TRBD1 as D (5 bases). V gave up 4 bases and J gave up 0 bases, with 9 bases separating them. The CDR3 has 14 amino acids. The V gene's germline CDR1 is ENHRY and CDR2 SYGVKD. CDR3 protein: CAISGWDLNTEAFF. DNA of the CDR3: TGTGCCATCAGTGGATGGGACCTGAACACTGAAGCTTTCTTT.

As DNA, the CDR3 is TGCAGCGCTGTAGGACAGGGTTACACTGAAGCTTTCTTT. Its protein product is CSAVGQGYTEAFF. The chain couples TRBV29-1 to TRBJ1-1; TRBD1 aligns across 8 bases. This CDR3 is 13 amino acids long. The germline gives CDR1 SQVTM, CDR2 ANQGSEA. With 7 bases clipped from V and 3 bases from J, the junction kept 7 bases outside the gene matches.

The chain couples TRBV7-8 to TRBJ2-4, with 8 bases matching TRBD2. V shed 2 bases and J 2 bases; nucleotides not matched to a gene: 11. Germline CDR1 is SGHVS and CDR2 is FQNEAQ. The CDR3 covers 18 residues. The chain's CDR3 is CASSLRDPSGGPKNIQYF. In nucleotides, the CDR3 is TGTGCCAGCAGCTTAAGGGACCCCAGCGGGGGTCCCAAAAACATTCAGTACTTC.

The chain couples TRBV4-1 to TRBJ2-7; tentatively, D is TRBD1 (6 bases). Germline values: CDR1 MGHRA, CDR2 YSYEKL. Trimming removed 2 bases at V and 2 bases at J, with 13 bases between. CDR3 length: 15 residues. This CDR3 is CASSQTPGHTYEQYF. CDR3 DNA sequence: TGCGCCAGCAGCCAAACCCCGGGACATACCTACGAGCAGTACTTC.

The V call is TRBV6-2 or TRBV6-3, the J call TRBJ2-1; D perhaps matches TRBD2 (5 bases). The V gene's germline CDR1 is MNHEY and CDR2 SVGEGT. Trimming removed 4 bases at V and 9 bases at J, with 7 bases between. The CDR3 length is 11 residues. The CDR3 is CASSSLVEQFF. CDR3 nucleotide sequence: TGTGCCAGCAGTTCACTAGTTGAGCAGTTCTTC.

This sequence joins TRBV28 and TRBJ1-2; D possibly corresponds to TRBD1 (5 bases). CDR1 is MDHEN and CDR2 is SYDVKM in the germline V gene. The CDR3 totals 14 residues. Trimming stripped 8 bases from V and 2 bases from J, with 15 bases between. This chain's CDR3 is CASSLGGTNYGYTF. In DNA form, the CDR3 reads TGTGCCAGCTCCTTAGGCGGGACCAACTATGGCTACACCTTC.

V and J are TRBV27 and TRBJ1-5; TRBD1 aligns across 7 bases. CDR1 MNHEY and CDR2 SMNVEV come from the germline V gene (reference sequence). This CDR3 has 16 residues. The V segment lost 6 bases and the J segment 6 bases; nucleotides outside the gene matches: 14. Here the CDR3 reads CASSVYGQAGGQPQHF. The CDR3 region has the DNA TGTGCCAGCAGCGTCTACGGACAGGCAGGAGGTCAGCCCCAGCATTTT.

The rearrangement links TRBV18 to TRBJ2-4, with D possibly being TRBD2 (5 bases). Deletions cut 1 base from V and 7 bases from J, with 11 bases between. The length of the CDR3 is 14 residues. Germline V gene sequence: CDR1 KGHSH, CDR2 LQKENI. CDR3 nucleotide sequence: TGTGCCAGCTCACCACAGGGCGGCGGGAACATTCAGTACTTC. Translating gives CASSPQGGGNIQYF.

V and J are TRBV19 and TRBJ1-6, with D tentatively TRBD1 (5 bases). Germline V gives CDR1 LNHDA, CDR2 SQIVND (reference sequence). V lost 7 bases to trimming and J lost 2 bases, with 12 bases between them. CDR3 length equals 15 residues. The CDR3 DNA reads TGTGCCAGTACTGACAGTTCAACCTATAATTCACCCCTCCACTTT. Residues: CASTDSSTYNSPLHF.

The chain combines TRBV9 with TRBJ1-1; 8 bases are a match to TRBD1. With V trimmed by 3 bases and J by 0 bases, 1 base remained unmatched. Germline V gene lookup returns CDR1 SGDLS and CDR2 YYNGEE. The CDR3 runs 14 residues. The chain's CDR3 is CASSAGGMNTEAFF. CDR3 nucleotide sequence: TGTGCCAGCAGCGCAGGGGGCATGAACACTGAAGCTTTCTTT.

This clone came up a few times. V usage is TRBV14 and J usage is TRBJ1-1; possible D gene TRBD1, 5 bases. From germline, CDR1 is SGHDN and CDR2 FVKESK. V lost 4 bases, J lost 0 bases, and 9 bases lay in between. The CDR3 loop spans 14 amino acids. The CDR3 region has the DNA TGTGCCAGCAGCCGTGCAGGGATGAACACTGAAGCTTTCTTT. Translating gives CASSRAGMNTEAFF.

The V and J genes are TRBV19 and TRBJ1-4; 8 bases align to TRBD1. V lost 7 bases and J lost 8; bases outside the gene matches: 9. Per the germline V gene, CDR1 is LNHDA and CDR2 is SQIVND (reference sequence). The CDR3 is 14 amino acids. The CDR3 protein is CASTQTGAYEKLFF. CDR3 nucleotides: TGTGCCAGTACCCAGACAGGGGCTTACGAAAAACTGTTTTTT.

This clone came up once. V gene TRBV12-5 combines with J gene TRBJ2-1, with TRBD1 as a possible D gene (6 bases). CDR1 is LGHNT, CDR2 FRNRAP, per germline. The CDR3 is made up of 14 amino acids. Trimming removed 1 base from V and 5 bases from J, with 9 bases in between. CDR3 sequence reads: CASGLGTVNNEQFF. The CDR3 nucleotides are TGTGCTAGTGGTTTGGGGACAGTTAACAATGAGCAGTTCTTC.

The chain couples TRBV18 to TRBJ2-7; D might be TRBD2 (5 bases). The ends were cut back, 3 bases at V and 5 bases at J, with 8 bases in the middle. Germline V CDR1 and CDR2: KGHSH, LQKENI. CDR3 size: 12 residues. This CDR3 is CASSPEDHEQYF. CDR3 coding DNA: TGTGCCAGCTCACCGGAGGACCACGAGCAGTACTTC.

This chain links TRBV6-1 with TRBJ2-7, with no clear D. The CDR3 extends over 13 amino acids. Germline V CDR1 and CDR2: MNHNS, SASEGT. Trimming cost V 2 bases and J 3 bases, with 8 bases left between them. The CDR3 region is CASSETPSYEQYF. For the CDR3, the DNA is TGTGCCAGCAGTGAAACACCCAGCTACGAGCAGTACTTC.

The chain uses TRBV27 and TRBJ1-1; D is perhaps TRBD1 (5 bases). The CDR3 consists of 14 residues. Looked up from germline, CDR1 is MNHEY and CDR2 is SMNVEV (reference sequence). V dropped 0 bases and J dropped 3 bases, with 8 bases sitting between them. CDR3 sequence (DNA): TGTGCCAGCAGTTTATCGGCGGGGGACACTGAAGCTTTCTTT. This gives the protein CASSLSAGDTEAFF.

The V call is TRBV5-6, the J call TRBJ2-3, with D uncertain. The germline CDR1 and CDR2 sequences are SGHDT and YYEEEE. V was cut by 1 base and J by 0 bases, with 15 bases left in between. The CDR3 has 17 residues. The CDR3 region is CASSLPGSSSSTDTQYF. The CDR3 coding sequence is TGTGCCAGCAGCTTGCCCGGGTCCTCTTCTAGCACAGATACGCAGTATTTT.

For this clone: This sample includes further DNA sequences coding for the same CDR3. The chain uses TRBV6-5 and TRBJ1-5, with D uncertain. The CDR3 extends over 14 amino acids. The germline gives CDR1 MNHEY, CDR2 SVGAGI. V dropped 6 bases and J dropped 3 bases, with 12 bases sitting between them. The CDR3 DNA sequence: TGTGCCAGCAGCTCCGGGAGGAACAATCAGCCCCAGCATTTT. Residues: CASSSGRNNQPQHF.

V gene TRBV19 combines with J gene TRBJ1-2; D is uncertain. Germline loops: CDR1 LNHDA, CDR2 SQIVND (reference sequence). V was clipped by 6 bases and J by 3 bases, with 11 bases between them. The CDR3 has 13 residues. The CDR3 region has the DNA TGTGCCAGTAGGACCGCTCTCTACTATGGCTACACCTTC. Its translation: CASRTALYYGYTF. Based on the CDR3 plus reference TRBV19 and TRBJ1-2, the full variable domain is DGGITQSPKYLFRKEGQNVTLSCEQNLNHDAMYWYRQDPGQGLRLIYYSQIVNDFQKGDIAEGYSVSREKKESFPLTVTSAQKNPTAFYLCASRTALYYGYTFGSGTRLTVV.

The CDR3 spells CASSTRDRNINEQFF. The CDR3 nucleotides are TGTGCCAGCAGCACCCGGGACAGGAATATCAATGAGCAGTTCTTC. V and J are TRBV9 and TRBJ2-1; TRBD1 aligns across 8 bases. After removal of 4 bases from V and 6 bases from J, the junction contained 9 bases not matched to a gene. The CDR3 totals 15 residues. Per the germline V gene, CDR1 is SGDLS and CDR2 is YYNGEE.

V is TRBV5-6 and J is TRBJ2-3, with TRBD2 matching over 9 bases. V gave up 1 base and J gave up 4 bases; unmatched junction bases: 10. This CDR3 is 17 amino acids long. Germline CDR1 reads SGHDT; CDR2 reads YYEEEE. CDR3 amino acids: CASSLKLAGDGPDTQYF. The CDR3 DNA sequence: TGTGCCAGCAGCTTGAAATTAGCGGGGGATGGGCCAGATACGCAGTATTTT.

The chain combines TRBV24-1 with TRBJ1-5; possibly TRBD1 for D (5 bases). The CDR3 loop spans 17 amino acids. With 4 bases removed from V and 0 bases from J, the gap between germline ends came to 15 bases. CDR1 is KGHDR, CDR2 SFDVKD, per germline. CDR3 coding DNA: TGTGCCACCAGTGACTCGAGACAGTATTATAGCAATCAGCCCCAGCATTTT. Protein sequence: CATSDSRQYYSNQPQHF.

The chain has TRBV30 and TRBJ1-1, with a tentative D call TRBD1 (5 bases). The CDR3 loop spans 13 amino acids. Germline V gene data show CDR1 as GTSNPN and CDR2 as SVGIG (reference sequence). Trimming removed 1 base from V and 3 bases from J, with 9 bases in between. CDR3 sequence: CAWSAMGHTEAFF. In DNA form, the CDR3 reads TGTGCCTGGAGTGCGATGGGGCACACTGAAGCTTTCTTT.